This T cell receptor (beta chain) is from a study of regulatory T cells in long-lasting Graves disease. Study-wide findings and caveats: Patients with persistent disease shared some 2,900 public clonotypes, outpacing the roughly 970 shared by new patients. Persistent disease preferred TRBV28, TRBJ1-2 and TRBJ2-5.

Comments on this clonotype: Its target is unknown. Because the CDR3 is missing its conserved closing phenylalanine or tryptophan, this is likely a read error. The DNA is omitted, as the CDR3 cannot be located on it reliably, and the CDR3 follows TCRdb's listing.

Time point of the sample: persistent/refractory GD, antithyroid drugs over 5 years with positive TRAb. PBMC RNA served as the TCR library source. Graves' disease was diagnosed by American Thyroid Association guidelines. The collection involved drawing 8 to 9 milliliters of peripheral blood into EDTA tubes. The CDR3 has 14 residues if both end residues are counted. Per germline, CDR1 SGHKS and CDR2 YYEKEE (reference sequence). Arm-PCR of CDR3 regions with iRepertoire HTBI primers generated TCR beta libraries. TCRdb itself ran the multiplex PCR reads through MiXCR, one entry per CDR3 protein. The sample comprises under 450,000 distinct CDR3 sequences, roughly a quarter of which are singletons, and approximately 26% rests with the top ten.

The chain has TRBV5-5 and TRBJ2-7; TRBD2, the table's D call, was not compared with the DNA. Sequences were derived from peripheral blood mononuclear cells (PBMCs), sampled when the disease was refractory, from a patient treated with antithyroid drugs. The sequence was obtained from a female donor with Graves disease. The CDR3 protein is CASSLDLVLGRLWN.